The 6 T cell receptor beta chains reported below all come from one sample, sequenced in a study of spatial heterogeneity in lung cancer. TCRdb reanalysed the 5' RACE reads using MiXCR and keeps one entry per CDR3 protein. The sample records over 14,000 distinct CDR3 sequences, about a tenth being singletons. Sample time point: sample taken at primary tumor resection. No cell sorting; template was whole RNA from tumor, lung tissue or PBMC. The starting material was PBMCs, obtained at surgery. These receptors were taken from a male donor with early-stage non-small cell lung cancer.

This clonotype has at least ten counts. The genes are TRBV2 and TRBJ2-2, with a possible D match to TRBD2 (5 bases). This CDR3 has 14 residues. V was shortened by 5 bases and J by 1 base, with 8 bases between the two germline ends. Germline V CDR1 and CDR2: SNHLY, FYNNEI. CDR3 sequence reads: CASSPRENTGELFF. The CDR3 DNA sequence: TGTGCCAGCAGTCCCCGGGAGAACACCGGGGAGCTGTTTTTT.

This clonotype came up many times. The chain recombines TRBV20-1 with TRBJ2-1; 9 nucleotides match TRBD1. CDR3 length: 15 residues. V shed 5 bases and J 2 bases; nucleotides not matched to a gene: 7. Germline V gene lookup returns CDR1 DFQATT and CDR2 SNEGSKA (reference sequence). CDR3 bases: TGCAGTGCTCGGATGAGACAGGGGGCCTACAATGAGCAGTTCTTC. It translates to CSARMRQGAYNEQFF.

CDR3 DNA: TGTGCCAGCAGTTTAACAGGGGCAAAGTCCGGGGAGCTGTTTTTT. This encodes CASSLTGAKSGELFF. The rearrangement joins TRBV12-3 or TRBV12-4 to TRBJ2-2, with 7 bases matching TRBD1. The junction had 6 bases not matched to a gene; V was cut back by 2 bases and J by 6 bases. The CDR3 spans 15 residues.

The table lists this clonotype with a few counts. This chain joins TRBV5-6 and TRBJ2-5; D might be TRBD2 (5 bases). V lost 1 base to trimming and J lost 5 bases, with 12 bases between them. The CDR3 contains 14 residues. The V gene's germline CDR1 is SGHDT and CDR2 YYEEEE. CDR3 residues: CASSLFSDAETQYF. CDR3 in DNA: TGTGCCAGCAGCTTGTTTAGCGATGCGGAGACCCAGTACTTC.

This clonotype qualifies as medium-sized. The V gene is TRBV4-2, the J gene TRBJ2-3, with 13 positions matching TRBD2. V gave up 4 bases and J gave up 5 bases; unmatched junction bases: 3. The CDR3 totals 15 residues. Looked up from germline, CDR1 is LGHNA and CDR2 is YNFKEQ. The CDR3 sequence: CASSRGLAGEDTQYF. In DNA form, the CDR3 reads TGTGCCAGCAGCCGCGGACTAGCGGGAGAAGATACGCAGTATTTT.

At least ten counts were recorded for this clonotype. This chain links TRBV29-1 with TRBJ2-6, with D perhaps TRBD2 (6 bases). CDR1 is SQVTM and CDR2 is ANQGSEA in the germline V gene. CDR3 length: 15 amino acids. V was cut by 8 bases and J by 0 bases, with 14 bases left in between. Written as DNA, the CDR3 is TGCAGCATTTCGGGCGGGAACTCTGGGGCCAACGTCCTGACTTTC. Translating gives CSISGGNSGANVLTF.